This is a list of T cell receptor beta chains from one sample in a study of T cells in Graves' hyperthyroidism and ophthalmopathy. TCRdb itself ran the multiplex PCR reads through MiXCR, one entry per CDR3 protein. Of around 350,000 distinct CDR3 sequences in the sample, 13% were seen once. Source material: blood. All receptors derive from a young woman with Graves' hyperthyroidism. Both conserved end residues are part of each CDR3. Each record gives: CDR3 protein, V gene, J gene.

CDR3: CASSLIGSRATGELFF
V: TRBV7-3
J: TRBJ2-2

CDR3: CASNRRWNTEAFF
V: TRBV6-1
J: TRBJ1-1

CDR3: CASSLTGFSMNTEAFF
V: TRBV27
J: TRBJ1-1

CDR3: CASSQAEREDGNEQYF
V: TRBV4-2
J: TRBJ2-7

CDR3: CAISEPGSNWNTGELFF
V: TRBV10-3
J: TRBJ2-2

CDR3: CASSGETGAEQYF
V: TRBV12-3/TRBV12-4
J: TRBJ2-7

CDR3: CASSSSGQETQYF
V: TRBV12-3/TRBV12-4
J: TRBJ2-5

CDR3: CASIPDGGPGLRGTDTQYF
V: TRBV2
J: TRBJ2-3

CDR3: CASSEPKNTGELFF
V: TRBV3-1
J: TRBJ2-2

CDR3: CSARVGTTGLPLHF
V: TRBV20-1
J: TRBJ1-6

CDR3: CATSDLGTGKPYEQYF
V: TRBV24-1
J: TRBJ2-7

CDR3: CASSTTSGGANEQFF
V: TRBV3-1
J: TRBJ2-1

CDR3: CASSDAHNLGGLFF
V: TRBV6-1
J: TRBJ2-2

CDR3: CAISDLGHEQYF
V: TRBV10-3
J: TRBJ2-7

CDR3: CASSPDVDYGYTF
V: TRBV18
J: TRBJ1-2

CDR3: CASSKNQGLAAGETQYF
V: TRBV5-5
J: TRBJ2-5

CDR3: CASSFPLAHTGELFF
V: TRBV28
J: TRBJ2-2

CDR3: CASSVAGGPETQYF
V: TRBV9
J: TRBJ2-5

CDR3: CASSGRLAGGPGTGELFF
V: TRBV10-1
J: TRBJ2-2

CDR3: CASSTEQGAGYTF
V: TRBV19
J: TRBJ1-2

CDR3: CASSPAGRDRTQYF
V: TRBV6-1
J: TRBJ2-5

CDR3: CASSLVWTGSSGNTIYF
V: TRBV11-2
J: TRBJ1-3

CDR3: CASSQWDTNTEAFF
V: TRBV3-1
J: TRBJ1-1

CDR3: CASSLNSGRTDTQYF
V: TRBV2
J: TRBJ2-3

CDR3: CSARGRLAGDMTDTQYF
V: TRBV20-1
J: TRBJ2-3

CDR3: CASSPRKAAGSYEQYF
V: TRBV12-3/TRBV12-4
J: TRBJ2-7

CDR3: CASLYLTGGSDTQYF
V: TRBV5-6
J: TRBJ2-3

CDR3: CASSYKENTGELFF
V: TRBV18
J: TRBJ2-2

CDR3: CASSLGQMQYF
V: TRBV19
J: TRBJ2-7